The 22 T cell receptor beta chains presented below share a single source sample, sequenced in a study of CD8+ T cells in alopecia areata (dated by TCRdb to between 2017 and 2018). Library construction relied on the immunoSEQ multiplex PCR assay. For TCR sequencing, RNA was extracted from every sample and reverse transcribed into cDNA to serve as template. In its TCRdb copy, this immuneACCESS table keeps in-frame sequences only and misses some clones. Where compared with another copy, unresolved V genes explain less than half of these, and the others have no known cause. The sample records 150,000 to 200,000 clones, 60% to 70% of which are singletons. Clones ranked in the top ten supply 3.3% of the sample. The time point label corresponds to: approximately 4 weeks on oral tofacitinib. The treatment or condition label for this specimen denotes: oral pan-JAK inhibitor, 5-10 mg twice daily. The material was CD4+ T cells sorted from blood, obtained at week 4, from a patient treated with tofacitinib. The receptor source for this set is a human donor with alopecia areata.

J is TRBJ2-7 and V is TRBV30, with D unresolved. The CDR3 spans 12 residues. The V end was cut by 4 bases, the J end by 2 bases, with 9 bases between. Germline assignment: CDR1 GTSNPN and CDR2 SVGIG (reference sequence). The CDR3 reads CAWIDGPYEQYF. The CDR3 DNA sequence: TGTGCCTGGATTGACGGACCCTACGAGCAGTACTTC.

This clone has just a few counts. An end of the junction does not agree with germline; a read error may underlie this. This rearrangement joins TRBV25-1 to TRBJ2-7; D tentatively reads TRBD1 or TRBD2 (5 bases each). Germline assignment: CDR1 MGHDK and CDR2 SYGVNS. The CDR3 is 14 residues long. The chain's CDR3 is CASSESPEGYEQYF. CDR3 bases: TGTGCCAGTAGTGAATCTCCAGAGGGGTACGAGCAGTACTTC.

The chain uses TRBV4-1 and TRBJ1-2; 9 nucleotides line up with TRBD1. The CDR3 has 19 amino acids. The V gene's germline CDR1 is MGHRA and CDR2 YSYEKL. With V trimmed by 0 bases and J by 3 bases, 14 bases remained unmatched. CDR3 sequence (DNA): TGCGCCAGCAGCCAAGAGGGTCCGGGACAGGGCCTTTCGGACTATGGCTACACCTTC. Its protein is CASSQEGPGQGLSDYGYTF.

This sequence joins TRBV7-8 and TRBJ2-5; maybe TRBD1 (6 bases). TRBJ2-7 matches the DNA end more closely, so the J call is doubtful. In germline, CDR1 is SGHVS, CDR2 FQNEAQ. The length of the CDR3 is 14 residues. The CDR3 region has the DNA TGTGCCAGCAGCTCCACACGGACAGTTTACGAGCAGTACTTC. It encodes CASSSTRTVYEQYF.

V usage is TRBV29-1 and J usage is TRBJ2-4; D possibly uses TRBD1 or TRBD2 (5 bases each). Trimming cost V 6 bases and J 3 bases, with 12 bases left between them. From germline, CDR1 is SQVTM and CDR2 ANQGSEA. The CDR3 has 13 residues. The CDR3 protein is CSVTRGYKNIQYF. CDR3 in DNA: TGCAGCGTGACCCGGGGCTACAAAAACATTCAGTACTTC.

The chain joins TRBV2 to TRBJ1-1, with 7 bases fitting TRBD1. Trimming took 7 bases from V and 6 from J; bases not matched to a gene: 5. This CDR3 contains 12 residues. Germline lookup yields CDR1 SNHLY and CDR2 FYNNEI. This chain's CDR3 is CASTGGWAEAFF. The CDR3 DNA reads TGTGCCAGCACAGGGGGTTGGGCTGAAGCTTTCTTT.

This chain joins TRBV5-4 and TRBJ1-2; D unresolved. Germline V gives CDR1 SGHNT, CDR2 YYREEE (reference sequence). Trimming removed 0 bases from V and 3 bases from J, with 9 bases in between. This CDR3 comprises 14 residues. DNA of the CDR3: TGTGCCAGCAGCTTGGATACAGCTTACTATGGCTACACCTTC. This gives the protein CASSLDTAYYGYTF.

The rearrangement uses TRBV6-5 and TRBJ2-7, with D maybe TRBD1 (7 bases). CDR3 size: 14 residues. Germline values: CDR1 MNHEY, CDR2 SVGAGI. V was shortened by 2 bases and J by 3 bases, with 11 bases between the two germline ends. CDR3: CASSYAGGHYEQYF. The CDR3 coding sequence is TGTGCCAGCAGTTACGCAGGGGGGCACTACGAGCAGTACTTC.

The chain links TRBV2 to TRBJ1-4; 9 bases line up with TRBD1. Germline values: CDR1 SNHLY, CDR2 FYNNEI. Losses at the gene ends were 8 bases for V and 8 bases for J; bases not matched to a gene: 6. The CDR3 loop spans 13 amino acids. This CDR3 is CASGGQGREKLFF. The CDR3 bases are TGTGCCAGCGGGGGACAGGGAAGAGAAAAACTGTTTTTT.

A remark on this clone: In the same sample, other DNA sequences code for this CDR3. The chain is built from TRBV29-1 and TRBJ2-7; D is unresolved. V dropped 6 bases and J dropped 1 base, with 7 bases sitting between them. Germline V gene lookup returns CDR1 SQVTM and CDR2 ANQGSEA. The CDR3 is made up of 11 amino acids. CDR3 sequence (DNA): TGCAGCGTCCTAGGTTCCTACGAGCAGTACTTC. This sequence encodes CSVLGSYEQYF.

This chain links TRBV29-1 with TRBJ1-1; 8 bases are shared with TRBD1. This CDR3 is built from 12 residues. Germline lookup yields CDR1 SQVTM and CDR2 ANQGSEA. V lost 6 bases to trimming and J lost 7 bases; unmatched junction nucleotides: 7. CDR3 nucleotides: TGCAGCGTCCTCCGACAGGGGATTGAAGCTTTCTTT. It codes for CSVLRQGIEAFF.

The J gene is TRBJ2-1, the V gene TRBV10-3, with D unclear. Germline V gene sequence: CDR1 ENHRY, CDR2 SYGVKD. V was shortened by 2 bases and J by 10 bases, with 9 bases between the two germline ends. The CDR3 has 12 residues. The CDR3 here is CAISERSSEQFF. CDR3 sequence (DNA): TGTGCCATCAGTGAGCGGAGCAGCGAGCAGTTCTTC.

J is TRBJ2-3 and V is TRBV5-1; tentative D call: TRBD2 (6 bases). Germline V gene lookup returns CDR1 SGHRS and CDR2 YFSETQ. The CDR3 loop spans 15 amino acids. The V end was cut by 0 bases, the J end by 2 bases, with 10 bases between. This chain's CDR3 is CASSLGAGSTDTQYF. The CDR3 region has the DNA TGCGCCAGCAGCTTGGGCGCGGGGTCCACAGATACGCAGTATTTT. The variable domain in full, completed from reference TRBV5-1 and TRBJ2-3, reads KAGVTQTPRYLIKTRGQQVTLSCSPISGHRSVSWYQQTPGQGLQFLFEYFSETQRNKGNFPGRFSGRQFSNSRSEMNVSTLELGDSALYLCASSLGAGSTDTQYFGPGTRLTVL.

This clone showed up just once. The CDR3 DNA is TGTGCCTGGAGTGCCGTGGTCCCCGAGCCCCTCCACTTT. Amino acid sequence: CAWSAVVPEPLHF. V usage is TRBV30 and J usage is TRBJ1-6; no reliable D call. CDR1 and CDR2 from the germline V gene are GTSNPN and SVGIG (reference sequence). Trimming left V 1 base short and J 13 bases short, with 14 bases between. The CDR3 contains 13 residues.

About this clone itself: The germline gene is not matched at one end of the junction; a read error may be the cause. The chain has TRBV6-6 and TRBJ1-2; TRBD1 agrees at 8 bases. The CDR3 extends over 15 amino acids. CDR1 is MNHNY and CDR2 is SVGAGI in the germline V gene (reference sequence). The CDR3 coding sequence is TGTGCCAGCAGTTACCCCCCGGGACAGGACTATGACTACACCTTC. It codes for CASSYPPGQDYDYTF.

This CDR3 is CASGQGIEKLFF. CDR3 DNA: TGCGCCTCGGGACAGGGGATTGAAAAACTGTTTTTT. The chain joins TRBV4-3 to TRBJ1-4; 10 nucleotides agree with TRBD1. In germline, CDR1 is LGHNA, CDR2 YSLEER. J was trimmed by 7 bases and V by 11 bases; bases with no gene match: 4. The CDR3 spans 12 residues.

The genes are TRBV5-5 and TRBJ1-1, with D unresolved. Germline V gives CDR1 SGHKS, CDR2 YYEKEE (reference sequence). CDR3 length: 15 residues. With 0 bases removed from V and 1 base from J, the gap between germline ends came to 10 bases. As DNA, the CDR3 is TGTGCCAGCAGCTTGGCCTCGACACAGAACACTGAAGCTTTCTTT. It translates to CASSLASTQNTEAFF.

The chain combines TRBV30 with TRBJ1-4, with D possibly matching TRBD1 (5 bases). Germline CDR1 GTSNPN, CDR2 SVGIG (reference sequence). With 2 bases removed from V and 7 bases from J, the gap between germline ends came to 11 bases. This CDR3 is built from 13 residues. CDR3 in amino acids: CAWSSDNPEKLFF. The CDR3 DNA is TGTGCCTGGAGTTCGGACAATCCTGAAAAACTGTTTTTT.

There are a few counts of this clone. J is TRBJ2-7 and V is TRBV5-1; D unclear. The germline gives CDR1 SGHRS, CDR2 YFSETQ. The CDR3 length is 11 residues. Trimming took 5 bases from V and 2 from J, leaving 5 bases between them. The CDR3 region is CASRATYEQYF. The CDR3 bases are TGCGCCAGCAGGGCTACCTACGAGCAGTACTTC.

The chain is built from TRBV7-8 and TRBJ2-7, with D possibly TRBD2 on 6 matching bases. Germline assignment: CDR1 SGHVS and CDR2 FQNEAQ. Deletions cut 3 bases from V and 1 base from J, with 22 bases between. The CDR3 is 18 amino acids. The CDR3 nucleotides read TGTGCCAGCAGCTTCTTCGCGGTTTATGATGCGGGGTCCTACGAGCAGTACTTC. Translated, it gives CASSFFAVYDAGSYEQYF.

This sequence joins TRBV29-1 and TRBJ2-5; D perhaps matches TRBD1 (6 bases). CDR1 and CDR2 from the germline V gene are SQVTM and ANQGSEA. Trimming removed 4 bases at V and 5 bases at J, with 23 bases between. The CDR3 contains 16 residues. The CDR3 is CSVAFGPQGVTETQYF. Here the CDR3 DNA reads TGCAGCGTTGCGTTTGGGCCACAGGGTGTCACGGAGACCCAGTACTTC.

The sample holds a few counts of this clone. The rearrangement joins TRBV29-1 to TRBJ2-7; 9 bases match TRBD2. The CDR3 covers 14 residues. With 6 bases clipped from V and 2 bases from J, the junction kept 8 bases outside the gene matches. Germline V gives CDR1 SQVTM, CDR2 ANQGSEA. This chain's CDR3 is CSVAAGGITYEQYF. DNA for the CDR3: TGCAGCGTAGCAGCGGGGGGCATTACCTACGAGCAGTACTTC.